This T cell receptor (beta chain) was sequenced for a study of cytomegalovirus exposure and HLA in healthy donors. Both 60 Vbeta primers and 13 Jbeta primers went into the PCR. Only in-frame clones appear in the TCRdb table, and some are missing; sequencing was by immunoSEQ multiplex PCR. The data contain more than 150,000 clones, around 80% of them singletons. The V gene end was trimmed by 4 bases and the J gene end by 6 bases; junction bases not matched to a gene: 6. CDR3 length: 16 residues. Per germline, CDR1 SGHVS and CDR2 FNYEAQ. The sequenced sample was PBMCs. The chain has TRBV7-6 and TRBJ2-1, with TRBD2 matching over 13 bases. The sequence was obtained from a girl aged 2-10 years in good health and CMV-seropositive. The DNA for the CDR3 is TGTGCCAGCAGCTCGAGACTAGCGGGAGGTATCAATGAGCAGTTCTTC. Residues: CASSSRLAGGINEQFF. Full variable domain (outside the CDR3, taken from reference TRBV7-6 and TRBJ2-1): GAGVSQSPRYKVTKRGQDVALRCDPISGHVSLYWYRQALGQGPEFLTYFNYEAQQDKSGLPNDRFSAERPEGSISTLTIQRTEQRDSAMYRCASSSRLAGGINEQFFGPGTRLTVL.